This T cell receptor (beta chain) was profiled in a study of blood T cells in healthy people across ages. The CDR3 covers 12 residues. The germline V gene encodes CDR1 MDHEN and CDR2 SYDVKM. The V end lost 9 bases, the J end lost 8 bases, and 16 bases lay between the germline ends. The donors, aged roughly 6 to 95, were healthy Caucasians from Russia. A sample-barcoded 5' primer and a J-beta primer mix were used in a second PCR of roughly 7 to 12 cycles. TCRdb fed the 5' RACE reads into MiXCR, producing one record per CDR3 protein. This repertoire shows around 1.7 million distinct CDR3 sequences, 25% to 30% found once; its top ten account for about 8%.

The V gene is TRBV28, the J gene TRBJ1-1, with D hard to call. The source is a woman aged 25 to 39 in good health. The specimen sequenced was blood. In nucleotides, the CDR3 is TGTGCCAGTCAATTTGAGGGAGGGGAAGCTTTCTTT. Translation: CASQFEGGEAFF.